These T cell receptor beta chains were read from a single sample in a study of T cell repertoires in cytomegalovirus infection. These receptors have no identified antigens. TCRdb ran MiXCR on the reads and lists one entry per CDR3 protein. The table has some 120,000 distinct CDR3 sequences, over 30% seen once. Source: CD8+ T cells from cultured PBMCs, taken from culture after CMV antigen stimulation. The receptors originated from a human donor in good health (CMV status not recorded). Some clones in this sample may be carry-over from other donors' samples. CDR3s leave out the opening cysteine and the closing phenylalanine or tryptophan. Only some rows state a clone size, as once, few, many or a class for expanded clones.

J,size,V,CDR3
TRBJ1-5,.,TRBV6-6,ASSLSGEISNQPQH
TRBJ1-5,.,TRBV2,ASSEGLSNQPQH
TRBJ1-1,few,TRBV2,ASSDGELGTEAF
TRBJ2-7,many,TRBV12-3/TRBV12-4,ASSYGQGSYEQY
TRBJ1-4,.,TRBV28,ASSHGSGRWNEKLF
TRBJ1-2,few,TRBV7-8,ASSLTGGTSANYGYT
TRBJ1-1,many,TRBV12-3/TRBV12-4,ASSLVAWNTEAF
TRBJ2-1,few,TRBV6-5,ASSYSSTNEQF
TRBJ2-2,.,TRBV27,ASTPPEGRPTTGELF
TRBJ2-3,many,TRBV6-1,ASSYTQRGASDTQY
TRBJ2-1,few,TRBV5-1,ASTQAGGYNEQF
TRBJ1-6,.,TRBV4-3,ASSQDQGPNSPLH
TRBJ2-1,few,TRBV20-1,SASDPGGRYNEQF
TRBJ1-5,few,TRBV6-4,ASSDQGQGYDQPQH
TRBJ1-2,many,TRBV6-2/TRBV6-3,ASSSGGDYGYT
TRBJ1-5,.,TRBV5-5,ASSYDRALNQPQH
TRBJ2-1,.,TRBV19,ASSMSPGGGNEQF
TRBJ1-2,few,TRBV12-3/TRBV12-4,ASRFRDNYGYT
TRBJ2-5,.,TRBV7-9,ASSLAAGGRETQY
TRBJ1-1,.,TRBV7-6,ASSLSQIMNTEAF
TRBJ1-1,.,TRBV7-6,ASSTDREGRGGTEAF
TRBJ2-5,.,TRBV12-3/TRBV12-4,ASSAADGTQY
TRBJ2-7,.,TRBV28,ASRLPGQGQRYEQY
TRBJ1-4,few,TRBV6-6,ASSYSTSVYEYEKLF
TRBJ2-5,.,TRBV4-3,ASSQGTGNSQETQY
TRBJ1-6,.,TRBV12-3/TRBV12-4,ASSPSGGFYNSPLH
TRBJ1-1,many,TRBV10-2,ASSEAGTEAF
TRBJ2-4,.,TRBV18,ASSPEEGAQIQY
TRBJ2-2,.,TRBV4-1,ASSQYPTGELF
TRBJ2-7,.,TRBV6-2/TRBV6-3,ASSHRLDEQY
TRBJ2-7,.,TRBV12-3/TRBV12-4,ASTSGVYEQY
TRBJ1-5,many,TRBV5-5,ASSLEWGINQPQH
TRBJ1-1,.,TRBV7-9,ASSPLQESTEAF
TRBJ2-1,.,TRBV7-2,ASSLLNEQF
TRBJ2-7,.,TRBV10-3,AISGTENYEQY
TRBJ2-7,.,TRBV14,ASSQVVQYEQY
TRBJ2-5,.,TRBV18,ASSPTEEYQETQY
TRBJ1-4,.,TRBV6-6,ASSFRDRNEKLF
TRBJ2-7,.,TRBV28,ASSLSGQGGYYEQY
TRBJ2-5,.,TRBV18,ASSPGAAQETQY
TRBJ1-5,.,TRBV19,ASSIGDTRQPQH
TRBJ1-3,many,TRBV2,ASRTRGLKDTIY
TRBJ1-5,few,TRBV7-9,ASSRGQDNQPQH
TRBJ2-7,few,TRBV6-6,ASSSSREGEGGYEQY
TRBJ2-3,few,TRBV5-1,ATADFGNTDTQY
TRBJ1-2,few,TRBV18,ASSPRDTRGPHGYT
TRBJ1-1,few,TRBV7-9,ASIPQSRIEAF
TRBJ2-7,.,TRBV4-3,ASSQAWTSGTRGEQY
TRBJ1-1,few,TRBV19,AVHERGTEAF
TRBJ2-5,.,TRBV12-3/TRBV12-4,ASSSPAETQY
TRBJ2-1,.,TRBV7-9,ASSLSEQGANEQF
TRBJ2-5,many,TRBV7-6,ASSSPRHSGVGWGETQY